Listed below are T cell receptor beta chains from one sample, sequenced in a study of long-term antiretroviral therapy in people with HIV. The table came from immunoSEQ multiplex PCR; TCRdb's copy has only in-frame clones and leaves some out. The sample records some 28,000 clones, over 90% being singletons. Material: unsorted PBMCs, obtained 5.3 years after starting antiretroviral therapy. These receptors all stem from a man aged 45-60 years with HIV. CDR3s include the opening cysteine and the closing phenylalanine or tryptophan.

V	J	CDR3
TRBV7-3	TRBJ1-1	CASSPFPGRDGTEAFF
TRBV5-8	TRBJ2-6	CASRAGVGANVLTF
TRBV10-3	TRBJ1-1	CAISERGPEAFF
TRBV6-5	TRBJ2-3	CASSYSAGSTDTQYF
TRBV2	TRBJ1-3	CASREQGIGNTIYF
TRBV29-1	TRBJ1-1	CSVEGGSSSNTEAFF
TRBV9	TRBJ2-2	CASSVGSGGIGTGELFF
TRBV9	TRBJ1-4	CASSATGGDEKLFF
TRBV5-1	TRBJ2-2	CASSLNPNTGELFF
TRBV12-5	TRBJ2-7	CASGLVGGGPHEQYF
TRBV4-1	TRBJ2-3	CASSQAGTGTDTQYF
TRBV7-2	TRBJ1-6	CASSLHGGLSNSPLHF
TRBV25-1	TRBJ2-5	CASSDRRAGTQYF
TRBV27	TRBJ2-7	CASRSTSGESYEQYF
TRBV19	TRBJ1-5	CASRVRGRGGNQPQHF
TRBV7-9	TRBJ1-5	CASSRGRDQPQHF
TRBV5-1	TRBJ1-1	CASSLGGGRNTEAFF
TRBV6-6	TRBJ2-2	CASRGPTGELFF
TRBV23-1	TRBJ2-2	CASASLAYTGELFF
TRBV19	TRBJ1-4	CASSVDGTEKLFF
TRBV5-1	TRBJ2-2	CASSLGLLNTGELFF
TRBV9	TRBJ2-1	CASSSGLAGGREQFF
TRBV11-2	TRBJ2-1	CASSSGGAYEQFF
TRBV12-5	TRBJ1-1	CASGRTGPGFEAFF
TRBV19	TRBJ1-3	CASSWGASGNTIYF
TRBV28	TRBJ2-3	CASLRGGVSTDTQYF
TRBV5-8	TRBJ1-2	CASSWGQGDGYTF
TRBV27	TRBJ2-2	CASSLPSGQGLGELFF
TRBV27	TRBJ1-1	CASSLGVGGLGSEAFF
TRBV29-1	TRBJ1-1	CSVLHNTEAFF
TRBV5-6	TRBJ2-4	CASSLVTGGNIQYF
TRBV10-3	TRBJ1-2	CAISVTGGDYGYTF
TRBV9	TRBJ1-1	CASSVPGVTEAFF
TRBV4-1	TRBJ1-2	CASSQESALYGYTF
TRBV30	TRBJ2-3	CAWKERGLADTQYF
TRBV5-1	TRBJ1-4	CASSLGRATNEKLFF
TRBV27	TRBJ2-2	CASSLKSGGVATGELFF
TRBV5-1	TRBJ2-5	CASSLVPGRRETQYF
TRBV4-3	TRBJ1-5	CASSQDRASSGQPQHF
TRBV19	TRBJ2-7	CASSIGQWSSYEQYF
TRBV13	TRBJ2-1	CASSSRRDRDNEQFF